This T cell receptor (beta chain) was identified in a study of blood T cells in healthy people across ages. This clonotype appeared once. V lost 8 bases and J lost 6, with 6 bases in between. This CDR3 spans 10 amino acids. It was with a sample-barcoded 5' primer and a J-beta primer mix that a second PCR of about 6 to 12 cycles was run. At least 2.5 million CDR3-containing paired-end reads were obtained per sample. TCRdb called the 5' RACE reads again in MiXCR, with one record for every CDR3 protein. The top ten hold under 30% of the sample, which has some 1.8 million distinct CDR3 sequences, more than 35% seen once.

The clonotype comes from a human donor in good health. Source material: blood. This chain uses TRBV12-3 or TRBV12-4 with TRBJ2-3; D is uncertain. CDR3 sequence reads: CASASDTQYF. CDR3 DNA: TGTGCCAGCGCATCGGATACGCAGTATTTT.